This T cell receptor (beta chain) was recovered during a study of blood T cell repertoires in COVID-19. Study context: T cells, B-cell-depleted T cells, or PBMCs supplied cDNA or gDNA.

Profiling relied on immunoSEQ multiplex PCR, and the TCRdb table lists in-frame clones only, not all of them. This repertoire shows around 390,000 clones, about 83% found once; its top ten account for 10%. This CDR3 has 13 residues. With V trimmed by 5 bases and J by 8 bases, 4 bases remained unmatched. Germline V lookup: CDR1 SEHNR, CDR2 FQNEAQ (reference sequence). The study counted Cohort 3 donors as recovered given two negative PCRs, clearance, or symptom resolution. The clonotype was recovered from a woman aged 45-65 years who had recovered from COVID-19. V is TRBV7-9 and J is TRBJ1-4; 8 bases map to TRBD1. Sequencing was done on a sample of PBMCs or T cells enriched from blood (not recorded which). The CDR3 region has the DNA TGTGCCAGCAGCCCTAGGGACAGGGAAAAACTGTTTTTT. The encoded protein is CASSPRDREKLFF.